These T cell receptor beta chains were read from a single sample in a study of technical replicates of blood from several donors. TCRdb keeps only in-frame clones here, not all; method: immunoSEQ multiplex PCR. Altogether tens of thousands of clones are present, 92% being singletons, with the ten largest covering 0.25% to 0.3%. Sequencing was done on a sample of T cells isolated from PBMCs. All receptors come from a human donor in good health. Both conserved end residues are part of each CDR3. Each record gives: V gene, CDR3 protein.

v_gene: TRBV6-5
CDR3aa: CASRPGTGVNEQFF

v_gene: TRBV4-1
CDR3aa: CASSLAPGVGTGELFF

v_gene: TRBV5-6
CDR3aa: CASSLLQGGYEQYF

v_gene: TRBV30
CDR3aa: CAWYRVGYTF

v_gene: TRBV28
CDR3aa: CASSFGGRTTYEQYF

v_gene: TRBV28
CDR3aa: CASSFTLIVGTGIYTF

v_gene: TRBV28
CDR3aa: CASGHDRASYEQYF

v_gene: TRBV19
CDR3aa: CASSMLLSSGRPAYEQYF

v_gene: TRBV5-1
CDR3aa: CASSLAGRQGLYEQYF

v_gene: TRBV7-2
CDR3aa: CASSQDRRGSDTQYF

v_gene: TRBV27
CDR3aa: CASRAGTGVFNEQFF

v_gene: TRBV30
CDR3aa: CILMGTGGKWDEQFF

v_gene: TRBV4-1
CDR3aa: CASSQDGTSGSGEQFF

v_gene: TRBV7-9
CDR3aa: CASSSFRGAGELFF

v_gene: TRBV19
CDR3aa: CASSAERGTSGRRGNEQFF

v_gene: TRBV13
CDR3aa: CASSLGQEGNEKLFF

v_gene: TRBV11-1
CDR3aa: CASGNRGSDTQYF

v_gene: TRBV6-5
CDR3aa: CASSYQEGSSPLHF

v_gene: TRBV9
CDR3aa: CASSVAGGPDTEAFF

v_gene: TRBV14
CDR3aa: CASSRLTSGTGEQFF

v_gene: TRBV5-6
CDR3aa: CASSLDRTREQYF

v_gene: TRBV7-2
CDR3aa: CASSLDTPLHF

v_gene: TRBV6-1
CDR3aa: CASSEGSAGTSYNEQFF

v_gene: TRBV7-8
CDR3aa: CASSQQGEAEAFF

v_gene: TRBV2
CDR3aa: CASSGEGSTFF

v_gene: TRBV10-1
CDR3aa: CASSDRANTEAFF

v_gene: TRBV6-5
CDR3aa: CASSRQGKRNEQYF

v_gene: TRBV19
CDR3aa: CASSFTPYGYTF

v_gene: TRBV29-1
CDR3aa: CSVEWDRGADTQYF

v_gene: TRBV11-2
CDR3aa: CASSLLSATISYEQYF

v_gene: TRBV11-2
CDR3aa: CASSLRGTVSYEQYF

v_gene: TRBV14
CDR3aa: CASSHPGQVASGANVLTF

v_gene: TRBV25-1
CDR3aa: CASSSWTSGSVDEQFF

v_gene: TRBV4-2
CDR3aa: CASSQISGTKISYNEQFF

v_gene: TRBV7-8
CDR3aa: CASSLDRGYHTF

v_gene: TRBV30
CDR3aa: CAWNGGSTEAFF

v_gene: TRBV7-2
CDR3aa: CASSPSALAGVREQYF

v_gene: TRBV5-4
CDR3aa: CASSSRDNPRGAFF

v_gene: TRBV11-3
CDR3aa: CASSPRRSYEQYF

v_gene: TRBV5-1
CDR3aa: CASSRGLERGLEQFF

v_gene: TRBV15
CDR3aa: CATSRDSGVETQYF

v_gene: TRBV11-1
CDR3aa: CASSLVRDRGLPNYGYTF

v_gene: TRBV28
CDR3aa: CASRPGTASGNTIYF

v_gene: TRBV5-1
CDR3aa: CASSETGMGDTEAFF

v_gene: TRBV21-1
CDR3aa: CASSSAGGSSYNSPLHF

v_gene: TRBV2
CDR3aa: CASAGTAQETQYF

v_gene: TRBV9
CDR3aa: CASSGGGQGNTEAFF

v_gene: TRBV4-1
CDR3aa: CASSQGWTANEKLFF